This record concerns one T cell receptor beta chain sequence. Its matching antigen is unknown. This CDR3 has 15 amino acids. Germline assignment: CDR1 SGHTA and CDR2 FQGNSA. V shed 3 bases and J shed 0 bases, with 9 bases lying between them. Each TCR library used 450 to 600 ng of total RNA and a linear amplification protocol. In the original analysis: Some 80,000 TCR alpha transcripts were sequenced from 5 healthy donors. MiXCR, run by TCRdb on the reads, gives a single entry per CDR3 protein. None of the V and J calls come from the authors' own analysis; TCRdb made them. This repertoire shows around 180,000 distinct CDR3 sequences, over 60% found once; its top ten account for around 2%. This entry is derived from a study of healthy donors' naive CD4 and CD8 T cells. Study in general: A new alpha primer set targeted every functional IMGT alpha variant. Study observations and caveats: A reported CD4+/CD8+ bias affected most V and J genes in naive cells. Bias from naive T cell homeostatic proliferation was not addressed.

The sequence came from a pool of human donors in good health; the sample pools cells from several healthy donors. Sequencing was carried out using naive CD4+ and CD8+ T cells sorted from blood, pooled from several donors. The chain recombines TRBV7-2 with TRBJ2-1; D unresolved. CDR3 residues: CASSFLGSSYNEQFF. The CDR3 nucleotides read TGTGCCAGCAGCTTTCTGGGAAGCTCCTACAATGAGCAGTTCTTC.